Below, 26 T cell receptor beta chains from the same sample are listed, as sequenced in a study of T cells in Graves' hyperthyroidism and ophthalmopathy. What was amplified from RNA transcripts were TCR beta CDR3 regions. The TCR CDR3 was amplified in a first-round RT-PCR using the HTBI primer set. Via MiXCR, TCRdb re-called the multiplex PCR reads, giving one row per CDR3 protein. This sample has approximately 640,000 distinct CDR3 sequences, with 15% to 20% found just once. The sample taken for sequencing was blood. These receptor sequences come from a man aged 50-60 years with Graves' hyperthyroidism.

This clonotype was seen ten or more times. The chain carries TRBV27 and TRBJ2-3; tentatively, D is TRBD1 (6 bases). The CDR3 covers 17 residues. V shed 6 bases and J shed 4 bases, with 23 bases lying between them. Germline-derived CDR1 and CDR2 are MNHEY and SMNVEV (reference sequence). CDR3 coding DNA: TGTGCCAGCAGCCTACCAACAGGGAGCACCATGGCAGATACGCAGTATTTT. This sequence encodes CASSLPTGSTMADTQYF.

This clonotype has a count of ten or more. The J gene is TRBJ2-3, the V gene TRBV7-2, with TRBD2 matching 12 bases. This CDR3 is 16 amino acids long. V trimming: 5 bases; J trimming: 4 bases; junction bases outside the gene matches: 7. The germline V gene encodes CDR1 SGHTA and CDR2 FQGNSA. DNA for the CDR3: TGTGCCAGCAGCCTCGGACTAGCGGGAATGGCAGATACGCAGTATTTT. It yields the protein CASSLGLAGMADTQYF.

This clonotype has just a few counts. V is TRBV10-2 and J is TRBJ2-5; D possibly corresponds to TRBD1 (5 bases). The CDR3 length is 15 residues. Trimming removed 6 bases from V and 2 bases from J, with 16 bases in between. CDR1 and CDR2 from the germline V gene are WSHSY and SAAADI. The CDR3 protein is CASRDTASAQETQYF. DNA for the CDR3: TGCGCCAGCAGGGACACCGCGTCAGCACAAGAGACCCAGTACTTC.

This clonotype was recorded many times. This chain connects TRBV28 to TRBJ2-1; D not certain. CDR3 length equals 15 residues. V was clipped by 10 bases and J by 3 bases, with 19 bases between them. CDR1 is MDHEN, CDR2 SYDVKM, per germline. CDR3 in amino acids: CATQPPRGFYNEQFF. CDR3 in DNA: TGTGCCACTCAACCCCCCCGCGGTTTCTACAATGAGCAGTTCTTC.

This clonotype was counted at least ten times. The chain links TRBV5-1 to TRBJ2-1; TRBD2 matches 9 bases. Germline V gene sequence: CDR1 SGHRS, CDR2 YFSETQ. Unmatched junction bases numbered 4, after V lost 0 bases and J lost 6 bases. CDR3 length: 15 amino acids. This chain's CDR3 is CASSLGAGGVNEQFF. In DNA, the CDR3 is TGCGCCAGCAGCTTGGGAGCGGGAGGAGTCAATGAGCAGTTCTTC.

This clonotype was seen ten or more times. The CDR3 DNA reads TGTGCCAGCAGTGCCACTGTCCAGGGGTCACCCCTCCACTTT. Translating it yields CASSATVQGSPLHF. The rearrangement joins TRBV2 to TRBJ1-6, with a weak D call TRBD1 (6 bases). V lost 4 bases and J lost 10, with 14 bases in between. Germline lookup yields CDR1 SNHLY and CDR2 FYNNEI. The CDR3 has 14 amino acids.

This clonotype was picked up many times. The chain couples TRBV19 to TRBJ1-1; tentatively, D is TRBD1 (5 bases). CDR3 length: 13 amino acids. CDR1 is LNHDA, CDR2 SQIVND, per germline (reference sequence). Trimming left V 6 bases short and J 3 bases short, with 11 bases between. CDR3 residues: CASRPRGDTEAFF. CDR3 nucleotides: TGTGCCAGTAGACCGCGAGGGGACACTGAAGCTTTCTTT.

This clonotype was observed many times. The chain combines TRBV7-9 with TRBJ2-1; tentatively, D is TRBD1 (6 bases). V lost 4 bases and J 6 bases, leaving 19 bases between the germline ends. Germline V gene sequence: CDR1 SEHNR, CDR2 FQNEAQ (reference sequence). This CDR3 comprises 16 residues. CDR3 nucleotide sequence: TGTGCCAGCAGCTCGAGGGTGGGGGCGAAATTCAATGAGCAGTTCTTC. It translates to CASSSRVGAKFNEQFF.

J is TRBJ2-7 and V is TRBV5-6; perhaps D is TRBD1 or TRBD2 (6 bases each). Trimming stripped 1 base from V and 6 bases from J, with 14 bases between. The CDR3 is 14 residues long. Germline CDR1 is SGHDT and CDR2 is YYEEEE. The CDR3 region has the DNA TGTGCCAGCAGCTTGCAAGGGGGGACCCTCGAGCAGTACTTC. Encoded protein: CASSLQGGTLEQYF.

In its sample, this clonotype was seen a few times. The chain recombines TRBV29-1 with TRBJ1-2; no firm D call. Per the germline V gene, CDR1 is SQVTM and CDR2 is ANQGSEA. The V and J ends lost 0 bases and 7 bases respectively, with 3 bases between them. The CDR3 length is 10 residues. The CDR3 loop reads CSVEDSGYTF. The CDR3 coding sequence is TGCAGCGTTGAAGACAGTGGCTACACCTTC.

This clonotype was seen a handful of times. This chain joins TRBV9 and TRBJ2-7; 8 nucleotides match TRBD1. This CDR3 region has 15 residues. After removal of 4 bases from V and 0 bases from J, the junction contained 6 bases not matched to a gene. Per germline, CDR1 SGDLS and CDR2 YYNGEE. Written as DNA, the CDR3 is TGTGCCAGCAGCCCCAGGACAGGGTTCTCCTACGAGCAGTACTTC. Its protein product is CASSPRTGFSYEQYF.

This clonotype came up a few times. The CDR3 sequence: CASSIDYSGRAIDEQFF. The CDR3 nucleotides read TGTGCCAGTAGTATAGACTATAGCGGGAGGGCCATCGATGAGCAGTTCTTC. The chain employs TRBV19 and TRBJ2-1; 11 bases match TRBD2. V lost 0 bases to trimming and J lost 8 bases; unmatched junction nucleotides: 9. The germline V gene encodes CDR1 LNHDA and CDR2 SQIVND (reference sequence). The length of the CDR3 is 17 residues.

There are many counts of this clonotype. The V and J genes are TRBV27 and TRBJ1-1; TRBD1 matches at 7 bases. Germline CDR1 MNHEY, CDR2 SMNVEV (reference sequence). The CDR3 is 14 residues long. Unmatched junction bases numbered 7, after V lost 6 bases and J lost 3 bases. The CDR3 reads CASSLRGRDTEAFF. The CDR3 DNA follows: TGTGCCAGCAGCTTAAGGGGGCGCGACACTGAAGCTTTCTTT.

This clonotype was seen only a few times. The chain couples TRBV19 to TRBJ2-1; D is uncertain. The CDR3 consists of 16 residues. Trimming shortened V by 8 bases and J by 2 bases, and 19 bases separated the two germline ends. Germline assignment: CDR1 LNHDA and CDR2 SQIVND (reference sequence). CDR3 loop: CASAQTLSGPYNEQFF. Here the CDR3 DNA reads TGTGCCAGTGCACAAACGTTATCCGGCCCCTACAATGAGCAGTTCTTC.

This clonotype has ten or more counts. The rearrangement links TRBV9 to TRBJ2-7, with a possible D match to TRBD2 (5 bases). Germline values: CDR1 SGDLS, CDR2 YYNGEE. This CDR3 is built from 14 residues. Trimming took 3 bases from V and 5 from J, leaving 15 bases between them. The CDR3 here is CASSDSEFRHEQYF. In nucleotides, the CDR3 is TGTGCCAGCAGCGATAGCGAATTTCGTCACGAGCAGTACTTC.

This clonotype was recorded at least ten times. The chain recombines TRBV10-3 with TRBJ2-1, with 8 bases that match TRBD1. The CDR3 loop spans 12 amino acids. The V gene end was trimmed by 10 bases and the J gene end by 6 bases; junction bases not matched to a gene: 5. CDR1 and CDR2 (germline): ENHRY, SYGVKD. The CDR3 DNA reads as TGTGCCAGTGATGACAGGGGCAATGAGCAGTTCTTC. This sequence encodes CASDDRGNEQFF.

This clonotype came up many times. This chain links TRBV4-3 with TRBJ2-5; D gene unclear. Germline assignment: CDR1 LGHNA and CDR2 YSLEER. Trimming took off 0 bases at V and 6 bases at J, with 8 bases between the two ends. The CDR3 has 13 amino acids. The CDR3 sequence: CASSQESAKTQYF. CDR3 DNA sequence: TGCGCCAGCAGCCAAGAATCCGCGAAGACCCAGTACTTC.

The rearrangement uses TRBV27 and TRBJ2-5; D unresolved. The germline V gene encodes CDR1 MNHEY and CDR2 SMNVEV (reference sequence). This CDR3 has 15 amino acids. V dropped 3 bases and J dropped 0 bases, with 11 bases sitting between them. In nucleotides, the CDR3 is TGTGCCAGCAGTTTTTCAGCGTTGTACCAAGAGACCCAGTACTTC. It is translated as CASSFSALYQETQYF.

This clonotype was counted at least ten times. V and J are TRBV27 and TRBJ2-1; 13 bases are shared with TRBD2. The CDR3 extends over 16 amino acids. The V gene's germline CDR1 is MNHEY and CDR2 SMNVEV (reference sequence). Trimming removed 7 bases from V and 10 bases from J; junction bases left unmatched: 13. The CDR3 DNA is TGTGCCAGCACCCACTATGGACTAGCGGGAGAGAGCGAGCAGTTCTTC. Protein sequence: CASTHYGLAGESEQFF.

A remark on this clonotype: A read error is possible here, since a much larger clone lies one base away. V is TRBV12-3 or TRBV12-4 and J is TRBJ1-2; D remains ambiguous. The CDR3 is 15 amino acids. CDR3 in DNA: TGTGCCAACAGTTTAAGGACCCCCGAGGACTATGGCTACACCTTC. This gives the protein CANSLRTPEDYGYTF.

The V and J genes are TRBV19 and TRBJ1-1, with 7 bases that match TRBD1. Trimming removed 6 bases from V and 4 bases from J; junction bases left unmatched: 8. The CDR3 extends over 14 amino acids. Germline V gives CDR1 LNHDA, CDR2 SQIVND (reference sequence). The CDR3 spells CASRGDRHPTEAFF. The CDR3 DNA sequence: TGTGCCAGTAGAGGGGACAGACACCCCACTGAAGCTTTCTTT.

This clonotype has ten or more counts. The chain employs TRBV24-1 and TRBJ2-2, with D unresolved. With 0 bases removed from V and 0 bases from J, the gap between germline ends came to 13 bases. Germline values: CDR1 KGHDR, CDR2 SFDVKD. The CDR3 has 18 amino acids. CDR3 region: CATSDLRFGPANTGELFF. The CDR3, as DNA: TGTGCCACCAGTGATTTGCGTTTTGGCCCAGCGAACACCGGGGAGCTGTTTTTT.

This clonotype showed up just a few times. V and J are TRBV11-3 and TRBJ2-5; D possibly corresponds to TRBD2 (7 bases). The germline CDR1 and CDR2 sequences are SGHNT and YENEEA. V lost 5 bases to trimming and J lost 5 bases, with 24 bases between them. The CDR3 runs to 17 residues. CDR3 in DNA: TGTGCCAGCAGCCTTCATAGGGGGGGAACGGCCCGGGAGACCCAGTACTTC. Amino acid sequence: CASSLHRGGTARETQYF.

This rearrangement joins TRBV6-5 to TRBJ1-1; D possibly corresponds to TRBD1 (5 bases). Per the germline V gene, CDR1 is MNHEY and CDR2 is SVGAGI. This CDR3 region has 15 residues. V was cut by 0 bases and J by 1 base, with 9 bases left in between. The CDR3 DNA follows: TGTGCCAGCAGTTACTCCGGGACTACGAACACTGAAGCTTTCTTT. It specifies CASSYSGTTNTEAFF.

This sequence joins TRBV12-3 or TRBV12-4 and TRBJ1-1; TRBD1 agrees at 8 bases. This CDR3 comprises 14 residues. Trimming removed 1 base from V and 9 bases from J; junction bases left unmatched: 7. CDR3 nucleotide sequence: TGTGCCAGCAGTTTAGGTCAGGGGGCACGGCAAGCTTTCTTT. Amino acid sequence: CASSLGQGARQAFF.

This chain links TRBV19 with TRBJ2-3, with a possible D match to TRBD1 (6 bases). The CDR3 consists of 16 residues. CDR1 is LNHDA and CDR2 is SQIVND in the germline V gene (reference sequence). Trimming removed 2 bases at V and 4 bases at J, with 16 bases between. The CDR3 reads CASSIYYREFADTQYF. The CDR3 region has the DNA TGTGCCAGTAGTATATATTACAGGGAATTTGCAGATACGCAGTATTTT.